Below, 24 T cell receptor beta chains from the same sample are listed, as sequenced in a study of CD8+ T cells in alopecia areata. Following extraction, RNA underwent reverse transcription to cDNA, which served as the sequencing template. The data were produced by immunoSEQ multiplex PCR, yet TCRdb's version contains in-frame clones alone and is incomplete. The top ten clones hold 0.95% to 1.5% of a sample with under 250,000 clones, under 70% of them seen once. Treatment given: oral pan-JAK inhibitor, 5-10 mg twice daily. The sequencing used CD4+ T cells sorted from blood, collected at approximately week 44, from a patient treated with tofacitinib. These receptors originate from a human donor with alopecia areata.

The chain carries TRBV29-1 and TRBJ2-1, with a weak D call TRBD2 (6 bases). Trimming removed 6 bases at V and 8 bases at J, with 20 bases between. The CDR3 is 14 amino acids. Germline V gene sequence: CDR1 SQVTM, CDR2 ANQGSEA. The CDR3 coding sequence is TGCAGCGTGGCCAACCCCGGCGGGGTATATGAGCAGTTCTTC. The encoded protein is CSVANPGGVYEQFF.

This clone was detected only a few times. In nucleotides, the CDR3 is TGCAGCGTTGAAGCCAGGGAGAGTAACTTGGATGGCTACACCTTC. This codes for CSVEARESNLDGYTF. The V and J genes are TRBV29-1 and TRBJ1-2, with a possible D match to TRBD1 (5 bases). Germline CDR1 and CDR2: SQVTM and ANQGSEA. V lost 1 base and J 6 bases, leaving 18 bases between the germline ends. The CDR3 extends over 15 amino acids.

The V call is TRBV29-1, the J call TRBJ2-5; D not resolved. This CDR3 has 11 residues. V gave up 4 bases and J gave up 3 bases, with 6 bases separating them. CDR1 is SQVTM and CDR2 is ANQGSEA in the germline V gene. The CDR3 protein is CSVGPKETQYF. DNA of the CDR3: TGCAGCGTTGGGCCGAAAGAGACCCAGTACTTC.

The chain carries TRBV29-1 and TRBJ1-5, with TRBD1 as a possible D gene (6 bases). The length of the CDR3 is 14 residues. V lost 5 bases, J lost 2 bases, and 13 bases lay in between. Germline values: CDR1 SQVTM, CDR2 ANQGSEA. Here the CDR3 reads CSVKGGTGNQPQHF. The DNA of the CDR3 is TGCAGCGTTAAAGGGGGGACGGGCAATCAGCCCCAGCATTTT.

The rearrangement joins TRBV2 to TRBJ2-7; 13 bases match TRBD2. The CDR3 covers 16 residues. Unmatched junction bases numbered 10, after V lost 7 bases and J lost 4 bases. Germline values: CDR1 SNHLY, CDR2 FYNNEI. The CDR3 here is CASTEPLTSGGYEQYF. The CDR3 nucleotides are TGTGCCAGCACGGAGCCCCTGACTAGCGGGGGGTACGAGCAGTACTTC.

Worth noting for this clone: Different DNA sequences within this sample yield the same CDR3. The chain couples TRBV2 to TRBJ2-2; 7 positions match TRBD1. The CDR3 totals 13 residues. V lost 4 bases, J lost 6 bases, and 2 bases stayed unmatched. CDR1 is SNHLY, CDR2 FYNNEI, per germline. CDR3 bases: TGTGCCAGCAGTGGACAGGGTTCCGGGGAGCTGTTTTTT. Amino acid sequence: CASSGQGSGELFF.

Concerning this clone itself: Because the CDR3's place on the DNA is in doubt, the DNA is left out and the CDR3 is given as listed by TCRdb. V and J are TRBV9 and TRBJ2-3; the D call TRBD1 from the table was never checked on the DNA. The CDR3 is 18 residues long, counting both termini. Germline-derived CDR1 and CDR2 are SGDLS and YYNGEE. The CDR3 region is CASSEQGFGAGSTDTQYF.

For the CDR3, the DNA is TGTGCCAGCAGCCACGACCGACGGGGGGATGCTTTCTTT. This codes for CASSHDRRGDAFF. This chain links TRBV7-9 with TRBJ1-1; possibly TRBD1 for D (5 bases). This CDR3 contains 13 residues. CDR1 is SEHNR and CDR2 is FQNEAQ in the germline V gene (reference sequence). V lost 5 bases and J 11 bases, leaving 18 bases between the germline ends.

V and J are TRBV4-3 and TRBJ2-3; 11 bases map to TRBD2. V lost 4 bases and J lost 6; bases outside the gene matches: 12. Germline V gene sequence: CDR1 LGHNA, CDR2 YSLEER. The CDR3 spans 17 residues. The CDR3 DNA is TGCGCCAGCAGCCCACGCGCTCTAGCGGGGGGTGGGGATACGCAGTATTTT. This sequence encodes CASSPRALAGGGDTQYF.

J is TRBJ1-5 and V is TRBV27; no clear D. The CDR3 loop spans 14 amino acids. The V gene's germline CDR1 is MNHEY and CDR2 SMNVEV (reference sequence). With 4 bases removed from V and 1 base from J, the gap between germline ends came to 8 bases. CDR3 nucleotide sequence: TGTGCCAGCAGTTCTGGAGTGAGCAATCAGCCCCAGCATTTT. Translation gives CASSSGVSNQPQHF.

The V gene is TRBV7-9, the J gene TRBJ1-2; a weak D match, TRBD1 (6 bases). Germline lookup yields CDR1 SEHNR and CDR2 FQNEAQ (reference sequence). The CDR3 is made up of 14 amino acids. Trimming removed 4 bases at V and 4 bases at J, with 13 bases between. CDR3 in DNA: TGTGCCAGCAGCTCCGGACAGAGAGGCTATGGCTACACCTTC. Its protein product is CASSSGQRGYGYTF. Drawing the rest from reference TRBV7-9 and TRBJ1-2, the complete variable domain is DTGVSQNPRHKITKRGQNVTFRCDPISEHNRLYWYRQTLGQGPEFLTYFQNEAQLEKSRLLSDRFSAERPKGSFSTLEIQRTEQGDSAMYLCASSSGQRGYGYTFGSGTRLTVV.

The chain couples TRBV29-1 to TRBJ1-2; D unclear. Germline CDR1 reads SQVTM; CDR2 reads ANQGSEA. V dropped 4 bases and J dropped 6 bases, with 9 bases sitting between them. The CDR3 sequence is 11 residues long. The CDR3 nucleotides are TGCAGCGTTGGTCCCGGGGATGGCTACACCTTC. Residues: CSVGPGDGYTF.

V and J are TRBV25-1 and TRBJ1-2; D call uncertain. The CDR3 extends over 11 amino acids. Between the trimmed V and J ends, which lost 5 bases and 8 bases, there was a span of 9 bases. Germline V gives CDR1 MGHDK, CDR2 SYGVNS. This chain's CDR3 is CASSREGGYTF. The CDR3 region has the DNA TGTGCCAGCAGTAGGGAAGGGGGCTACACCTTC.

The rearrangement uses TRBV7-9 and TRBJ1-2; D might be TRBD1 (6 bases). Trimming pared 3 bases from V and 7 bases from J, leaving 24 bases between. Looked up from germline, CDR1 is SEHNR and CDR2 is FQNEAQ (reference sequence). The CDR3 loop spans 17 amino acids. In DNA form, the CDR3 reads TGTGCCAGCAGCTTTGGTGCGGCTTTAACGAACAGGGCTGGCTACACCTTC. Amino acids: CASSFGAALTNRAGYTF.

The gene calls are TRBV2 and TRBJ1-5; D remains unclear. CDR3 length: 14 residues. Germline V gives CDR1 SNHLY, CDR2 FYNNEI. V was clipped by 2 bases and J by 3 bases, with 8 bases between them. Written as DNA, the CDR3 is TGTGCCAGCAGTGAAATGGGTGCCAATCAGCCCCAGCATTTT. Translating it yields CASSEMGANQPQHF.

This sequence joins TRBV6-5 and TRBJ2-3; 8 positions match TRBD1. With V trimmed by 0 bases and J by 2 bases, 4 bases remained unmatched. CDR1 and CDR2 (germline): MNHEY, SVGAGI. The CDR3 loop spans 16 amino acids. The CDR3 is CASSYSTGAYTDTQYF. The CDR3 bases are TGTGCCAGCAGTTACTCGACAGGGGCCTACACAGATACGCAGTATTTT.

The gene calls are TRBV19 and TRBJ2-4, with TRBD2 matching over 13 bases. The J segment lost 7 bases and the V segment lost 6 bases, leaving 9 bases of the junction unmatched. This CDR3 region has 16 residues. CDR1 LNHDA and CDR2 SQIVND come from the germline V gene (reference sequence). CDR3: CASSTNTGLAGNIQYF. In DNA form, the CDR3 reads TGTGCCAGTAGCACTAATACGGGACTAGCGGGGAACATTCAGTACTTC.

This clone occurred once. The chain joins TRBV5-1 to TRBJ1-6, with TRBD1 as a possible D gene (5 bases). The germline V gene encodes CDR1 SGHRS and CDR2 YFSETQ. The CDR3 spans 16 residues. V lost 1 base and J 8 bases, leaving 16 bases between the germline ends. The DNA of the CDR3 is TGCGCCAGCAGCTTGATGACAGTTGGTTTCTATTCACCCCTCCACTTT. Translating it yields CASSLMTVGFYSPLHF.

The chain links TRBV7-8 to TRBJ2-7; unclear D gene. Germline CDR1 reads SGHVS; CDR2 reads FQNEAQ. The CDR3 sequence is 16 residues long. V lost 2 bases and J 3 bases, leaving 17 bases between the germline ends. CDR3 protein: CASSLRALGSYYEQYF. Here the CDR3 DNA reads TGTGCCAGCAGCTTACGGGCGCTGGGCAGCTACTACGAGCAGTACTTC.

Only a few counts were recorded for this clone. The chain is built from TRBV19 and TRBJ1-6; TRBD1 might be the D (5 bases). CDR1 is LNHDA, CDR2 SQIVND, per germline (reference sequence). V was cut by 2 bases and J by 5 bases, with 7 bases left in between. The CDR3 sequence is 14 residues long. In DNA form, the CDR3 reads TGTGCCAGTAGTATAAGGGGTGATAATTCACCCCTCCACTTT. The encoded protein is CASSIRGDNSPLHF.

This clone was counted a few times. The rearrangement links TRBV5-1 to TRBJ1-1; D may be TRBD1 (5 bases). Between the trimmed V and J ends, which lost 4 bases and 2 bases, there was a span of 15 bases. In germline, CDR1 is SGHRS, CDR2 YFSETQ. CDR3 length equals 15 residues. CDR3 coding DNA: TGCGCCAGCAGCCGAACAGGCCAGGGTAACACTGAAGCTTTCTTT. Translating gives CASSRTGQGNTEAFF.

The chain employs TRBV7-2 and TRBJ2-5, with 10 nucleotides matching TRBD2. The CDR3 has 16 residues. CDR1 is SGHTA and CDR2 is FQGNSA in the germline V gene. V lost 2 bases and J lost 2; bases outside the gene matches: 5. For the CDR3, the DNA is TGTGCCAGCAGCTTAAGCGGGGGGGCTTTTCAAGAGACCCAGTACTTC. Its translation is CASSLSGGAFQETQYF. Together with reference TRBV7-2 and TRBJ2-5, the CDR3 gives the full variable domain: GAGVSQSPSNKVTEKGKDVELRCDPISGHTALYWYRQSLGQGLEFLIYFQGNSAPDKSGLPSDRFSAERTGGSVSTLTIQRTQQEDSAVYLCASSLSGGAFQETQYFGPGTRLLVL.

V usage is TRBV11-3 and J usage is TRBJ1-6; the D is unclear. The length of the CDR3 is 9 residues. Germline CDR1 SGHNT, CDR2 YENEEA. Trimming left V 11 bases short and J 6 bases short, with 2 bases between. The CDR3 sequence is CAPNSPLHF. CDR3 DNA: TGTGCCCCTAATTCACCCCTCCACTTT. The whole variable domain, remainder taken from reference TRBV11-3 and TRBJ1-6, is EAGVVQSPRYKIIEKKQPVAFWCNPISGHNTLYWYLQNLGQGPELLIRYENEEAVDDSQLPKDRFSAERLKGVDSTLKIQPAELGDSAVYLCAPNSPLHFGNGTRLTVT.

The gene calls are TRBV9 and TRBJ1-2, with 12 bases matching TRBD1. V lost 4 bases and J lost 4; bases outside the gene matches: 14. The CDR3 has 18 amino acids. Germline V CDR1 and CDR2: SGDLS, YYNGEE. CDR3 bases: TGTGCCAGCAGCCCTCAGGGGACAGGGGGCCATACCCCCTATGGCTACACCTTC. The encoded protein is CASSPQGTGGHTPYGYTF.